Listed below are T cell receptor beta chains from one sample, sequenced in a study of Tregs in tolerant kidney transplant recipients. No cognate antigen is known for these TCRs. Sequenced by immunoSEQ multiplex PCR; TCRdb stores in-frame clones only, minus some. The sample has 4,000 to 5,500 clones, over 35% seen once. The sample comprised CD8+ T cells from blood cultured with allogeneic cells. The receptors come from a human donor in good health. The CDR3 runs from the conserved cysteine through the conserved F or W. A D gene is named only where the DNA matches it firmly. Clone sizes are given selectively: once, few, many, or a class where the clone is expanded.

J gene,clone size,V gene,D gene,CDR3 protein,CDR3 DNA
TRBJ1-2,NA,TRBV18,TRBD1,CASSPGQGGYGYTF,TGTGCCAGCTCACCAGGACAGGGAGGGTATGGCTACACCTTC
TRBJ2-7,NA,TRBV4-3,NA,CASSRHSGVVRSEQYF,TGCGCCAGCAGCCGTCACTCGGGGGTAGTCAGGAGCGAGCAGTACTTC
TRBJ1-3,NA,TRBV4-2,NA,CASSLGQGATGNTIYF,TGTGCCAGCAGCTTGGGGCAGGGAGCAACTGGAAACACCATATATTTT
TRBJ2-1,NA,TRBV10-3,TRBD2,CAISESGLAGDEQFF,TGTGCCATCAGTGAGTCGGGACTAGCGGGCGATGAGCAGTTCTTC
TRBJ2-7,NA,TRBV6-1,TRBD2,CASSRLAGGLEQYF,TGTGCCAGCAGCCGACTAGCGGGAGGGCTTGAGCAGTACTTC
TRBJ1-5,medium-sized,TRBV6-5,NA,CASSYGSSNQPQHF,TGTGCCAGCAGTTACGGGTCATCCAATCAGCCCCAGCATTTT
TRBJ1-2,medium-sized,TRBV7-9,NA,CASSLEFWANYGYTF,TGTGCCAGCAGCTTGGAATTCTGGGCAAACTATGGCTACACCTTC
TRBJ2-7,medium-sized,TRBV27,TRBD2,CASSIKREYYEQYF,TGTGCCAGCAGTATTAAGCGGGAGTACTACGAGCAGTACTTC
TRBJ2-5,NA,TRBV18,TRBD1,CASSPGDSYQETQYF,TGTGCCAGCTCACCCGGGGACAGTTATCAAGAGACCCAGTACTTC
TRBJ2-1,NA,TRBV27,TRBD2,CASSFGIAGDNEQFF,TGTGCCAGCAGTTTTGGAATAGCGGGGGACAATGAGCAGTTCTTC
TRBJ1-4,medium-sized,TRBV4-3,TRBD1,CASSPGTANEKLFF,TGCGCCAGCAGCCCCGGGACAGCCAATGAAAAACTGTTTTTT
TRBJ1-1,medium-sized,TRBV27,NA,CASSWTTTSRGTEAFF,TGTGCCAGCAGTTGGACTACCACTTCCCGGGGCACTGAAGCTTTCTTT
TRBJ2-1,medium-sized,TRBV11-2,TRBD2,CASSLGPRLAGYNEQFF,TGTGCCAGCAGCTTAGGACCTAGGCTAGCGGGCTACAATGAGCAGTTCTTC
TRBJ1-1,once,TRBV11-2,TRBD1,CASSPPGTGAEAFF,TGTGCCAGCAGCCCGCCCGGGACAGGGGCTGAAGCTTTCTTT
TRBJ1-2,NA,TRBV7-8,TRBD1,CASSLTGDYYGYTF,TGTGCCAGCAGCTTAACAGGGGACTACTATGGCTACACCTTC
TRBJ2-5,once,TRBV6-1,NA,CASRPGPVYF,TGTGCCAGCAGACCGGGACCGGTGTACTTC
TRBJ1-1,NA,TRBV4-3,TRBD1,CASSWGTGGTEAFF,TGCGCCAGCAGCTGGGGGACAGGGGGCACTGAAGCTTTCTTT